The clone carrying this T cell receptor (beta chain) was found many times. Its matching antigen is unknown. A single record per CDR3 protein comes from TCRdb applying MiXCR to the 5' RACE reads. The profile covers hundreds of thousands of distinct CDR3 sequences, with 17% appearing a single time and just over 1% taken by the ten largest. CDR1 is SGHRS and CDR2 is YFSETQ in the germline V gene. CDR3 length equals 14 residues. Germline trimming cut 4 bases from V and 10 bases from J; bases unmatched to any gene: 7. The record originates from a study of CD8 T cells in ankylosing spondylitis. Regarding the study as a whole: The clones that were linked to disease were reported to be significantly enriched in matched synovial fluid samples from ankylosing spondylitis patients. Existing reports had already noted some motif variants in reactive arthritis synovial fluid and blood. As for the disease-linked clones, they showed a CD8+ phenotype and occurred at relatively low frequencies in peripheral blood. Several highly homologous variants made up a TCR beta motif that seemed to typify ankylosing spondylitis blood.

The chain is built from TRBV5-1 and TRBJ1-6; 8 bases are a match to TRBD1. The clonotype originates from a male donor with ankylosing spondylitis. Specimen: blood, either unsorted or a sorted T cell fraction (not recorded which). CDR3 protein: CASSPGQVGSPLHF. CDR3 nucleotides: TGCGCCAGCAGCCCGGGACAGGTGGGCTCACCCCTCCACTTT.